This T cell receptor beta chain derives from a study of molecular identifiers for immune sequencing clone quantification. This clonotype was recorded many times. TCRdb re-derived calls from the PCR reads in MiXCR, one entry per CDR3 protein. The profile covers approximately 20,000 distinct CDR3 sequences, with about a fifth appearing a single time and 6% to 7% taken by the ten largest. Germline V gene sequence: CDR1 WSHSY, CDR2 SAAADI. The CDR3 contains 14 residues. V was pared by 3 bases and J by 7 bases, with 15 bases between. Sequencing was performed on naive CD8+ T cells from blood, with Jurkat cell RNA spiked in. Subset reported: FACS-sorted CD8+CD4-CCR7+CD45RA+ naive T cells. The origin of this receptor is a human donor in good health. Some libraries in this study had Jurkat cell RNA spiked in. The rearrangement uses TRBV10-2 and TRBJ1-2; D possibly corresponds to TRBD1 (5 bases). CDR3 DNA sequence: TGCGCCAGCAGTGAAGTAGGTGGGGCGGGTGGCTACACCTTC. The encoded protein is CASSEVGGAGGYTF.